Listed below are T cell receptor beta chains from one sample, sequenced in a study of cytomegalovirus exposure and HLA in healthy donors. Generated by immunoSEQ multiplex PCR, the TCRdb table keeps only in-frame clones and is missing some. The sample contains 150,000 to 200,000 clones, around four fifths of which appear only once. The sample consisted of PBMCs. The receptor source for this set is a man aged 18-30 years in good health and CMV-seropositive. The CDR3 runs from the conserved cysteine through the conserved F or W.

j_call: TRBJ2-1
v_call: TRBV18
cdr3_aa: CASSPGSQASNEQFF

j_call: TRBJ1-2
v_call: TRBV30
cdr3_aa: CAWINRYNYGYTF

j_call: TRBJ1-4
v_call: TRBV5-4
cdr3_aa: CASSLADRGNEKLFF

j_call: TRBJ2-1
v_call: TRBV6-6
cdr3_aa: CASSRVGGEYNEQFF

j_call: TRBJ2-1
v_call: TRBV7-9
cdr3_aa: CASSLGTGISYNEQFF

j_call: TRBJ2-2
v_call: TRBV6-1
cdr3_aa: CASRPRYSTGELFF

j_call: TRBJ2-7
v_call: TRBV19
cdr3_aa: CASSIDGTEISYEQYF

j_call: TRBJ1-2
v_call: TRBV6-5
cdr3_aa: CASRQQHYGYTF

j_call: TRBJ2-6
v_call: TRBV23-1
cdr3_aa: CASSPRDRSSGANVLTF

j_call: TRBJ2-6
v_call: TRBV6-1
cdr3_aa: CASSDLRGSSSGANVLTF

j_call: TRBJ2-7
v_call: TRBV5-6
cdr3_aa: CASETGDEQYF

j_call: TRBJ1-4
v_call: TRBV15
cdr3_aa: CATLQDTNEKLFF

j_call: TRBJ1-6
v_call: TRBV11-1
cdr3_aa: CASSRTGNNSPLHF

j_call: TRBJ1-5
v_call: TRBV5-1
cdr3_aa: CASSLFPGNSNQPQHF

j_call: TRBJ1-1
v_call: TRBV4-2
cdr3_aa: CASSQESRDRDYLGMAFF

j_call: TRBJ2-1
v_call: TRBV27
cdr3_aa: CASSNRLGYEQFF

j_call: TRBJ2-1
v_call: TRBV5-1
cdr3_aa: CASSLGLANEQFF

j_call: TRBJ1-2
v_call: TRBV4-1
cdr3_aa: CASRPTDSANYGYTF

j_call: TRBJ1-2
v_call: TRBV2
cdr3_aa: CASSQDISNYGYTF

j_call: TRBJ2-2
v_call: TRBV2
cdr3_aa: CASITDLLTGELFF

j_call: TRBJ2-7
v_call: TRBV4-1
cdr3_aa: CASSPKNDGDYEQYF

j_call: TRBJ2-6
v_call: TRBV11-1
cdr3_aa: CASSPGPGANVLTF

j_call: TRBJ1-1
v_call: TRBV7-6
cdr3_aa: CASSFPGEHGAFF

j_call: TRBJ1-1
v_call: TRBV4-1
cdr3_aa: CASSQVREATEAFF

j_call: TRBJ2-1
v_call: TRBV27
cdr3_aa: CASRVGTGYNEQFF

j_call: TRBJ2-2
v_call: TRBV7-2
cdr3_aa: CASSFSGRGTGELFF

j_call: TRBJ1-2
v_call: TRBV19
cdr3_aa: CASSIYGRGNGYTF

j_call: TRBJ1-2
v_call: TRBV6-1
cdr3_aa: CASSELANYGYTF

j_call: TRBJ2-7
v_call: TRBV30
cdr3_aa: CAWRARLARGEQYF

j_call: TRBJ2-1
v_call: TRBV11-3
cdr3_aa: CASSLSMEGLVYNEQFF

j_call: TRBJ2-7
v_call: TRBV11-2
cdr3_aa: CASSFSRGTYEQYF

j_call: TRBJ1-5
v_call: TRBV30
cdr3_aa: CAWSLRGLLGPQHF

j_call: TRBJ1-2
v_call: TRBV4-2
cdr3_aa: CASSQDKQVYGYTF

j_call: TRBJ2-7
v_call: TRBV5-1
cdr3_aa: CASSSSGSGRANEQYF

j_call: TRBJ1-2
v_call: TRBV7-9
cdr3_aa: CASSFINYGYTF

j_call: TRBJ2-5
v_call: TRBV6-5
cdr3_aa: CASSSRTGTAQETQYF

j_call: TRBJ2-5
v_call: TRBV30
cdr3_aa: CAWTPGPYEETQYF

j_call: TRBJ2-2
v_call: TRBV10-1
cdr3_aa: CASSDRDYANTGELFF

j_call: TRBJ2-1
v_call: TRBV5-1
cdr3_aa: CASSGRRPRRGDGYNEQFF